This is a list of T cell receptor beta chains from one sample in a study of beta chain features in type 1 diabetes. Assay used: immunoSEQ multiplex PCR; TCRdb lists only in-frame clones, some missing. The table has 53,000 or so clones, 55% to 80% seen once. Sequenced input: stem cell memory CD4+ T cells from blood. These receptors were collected from a woman aged 25-40 years with type 1 diabetes. The CDR3 runs from the conserved cysteine through the conserved F or W. Each record gives: J gene, V gene, D gene, clone size, CDR3 protein, CDR3 DNA. D genes are given only for firm matches. Size tells how often a clone was seen (once, few, many) or the class of an expanded clone, and some rows leave it out.

j_call: TRBJ2-5
v_call: TRBV18
d_call: TRBD1
clone_size: few
cdr3_aa: CASSPDRGQTQYF
cdr3_nt: TGTGCCAGCTCACCTGACAGGGGACAGACCCAGTACTTC

j_call: TRBJ2-1
v_call: TRBV18
d_call: NA
clone_size: NA
cdr3_aa: CASSPMYDNEQFF
cdr3_nt: TGTGCCAGCTCACCAATGTATGACAATGAGCAGTTCTTC

j_call: TRBJ2-1
v_call: TRBV6-6
d_call: NA
clone_size: NA
cdr3_aa: CASSLIGGGRNEQFF
cdr3_nt: TGTGCCAGCAGTTTAATTGGGGGAGGACGCAATGAGCAGTTCTTC

j_call: TRBJ1-4
v_call: TRBV27
d_call: TRBD1
clone_size: once
cdr3_aa: CASSLSWTGDEKLFF
cdr3_nt: TGTGCCAGCAGTTTATCTTGGACAGGGGATGAAAAACTGTTTTTT

j_call: TRBJ1-4
v_call: TRBV4-1
d_call: NA
clone_size: NA
cdr3_aa: CASSQEGGGGEKLFF
cdr3_nt: TGCGCCAGCAGCCAAGAGGGCGGGGGGGGCGAAAAACTGTTTTTT

j_call: TRBJ1-5
v_call: TRBV7-2
d_call: NA
clone_size: NA
cdr3_aa: CASSQQWGQPQHF
cdr3_nt: TGTGCCAGCAGCCAACAGTGGGGCCAGCCCCAGCATTTT

j_call: TRBJ2-1
v_call: TRBV30
d_call: NA
clone_size: few
cdr3_aa: CAWGGQSLGEQFF
cdr3_nt: TGTGCCTGGGGAGGGCAATCCTTGGGTGAGCAGTTCTTC

j_call: TRBJ2-1
v_call: TRBV9
d_call: TRBD2
clone_size: NA
cdr3_aa: CASSAKGLAGGSEQFF
cdr3_nt: TGTGCCAGCAGCGCTAAGGGACTAGCGGGAGGCAGTGAGCAGTTCTTC

j_call: TRBJ1-5
v_call: TRBV18
d_call: TRBD1
clone_size: NA
cdr3_aa: CASSPRGTGVGNSNQPQHF
cdr3_nt: TGTGCCAGCTCACCCCGCGGGACAGGGGTAGGGAATAGCAATCAGCCCCAGCATTTT

j_call: TRBJ2-7
v_call: TRBV9
d_call: TRBD1
clone_size: NA
cdr3_aa: CASSVGPGQSYEQYF
cdr3_nt: TGTGCCAGCAGCGTAGGCCCGGGACAGTCCTACGAGCAGTACTTC

j_call: TRBJ2-1
v_call: TRBV7-9
d_call: NA
clone_size: NA
cdr3_aa: CASSWGRSYNEQFF
cdr3_nt: TGTGCCAGCAGCTGGGGCCGATCCTACAATGAGCAGTTCTTC

j_call: TRBJ1-2
v_call: TRBV19
d_call: TRBD1
clone_size: NA
cdr3_aa: CASTDRADYGYTF
cdr3_nt: TGTGCCAGTACGGACAGGGCGGACTATGGCTACACCTTC

j_call: TRBJ2-7
v_call: TRBV30
d_call: NA
clone_size: few
cdr3_aa: CAWSPSRTYRPGEQYF
cdr3_nt: TGTGCCTGGAGTCCCTCCAGGACTTACCGGCCCGGGGAGCAGTACTTC

j_call: TRBJ2-1
v_call: TRBV28
d_call: TRBD2
clone_size: NA
cdr3_aa: CASIWGSSGKNEQFF
cdr3_nt: TGTGCCAGCATCTGGGGGTCTAGCGGGAAGAATGAGCAGTTCTTC

j_call: TRBJ1-1
v_call: TRBV27
d_call: TRBD1
clone_size: NA
cdr3_aa: CASRPQGSMNTEAFF
cdr3_nt: TGTGCCAGCAGACCACAGGGGTCCATGAACACTGAAGCTTTCTTT

j_call: TRBJ2-7
v_call: TRBV10-1
d_call: NA
clone_size: NA
cdr3_aa: CASSESPTEAYEQYF
cdr3_nt: TGCGCCAGCAGTGAGTCCCCGACAGAAGCATACGAGCAGTACTTC

j_call: TRBJ2-4
v_call: TRBV7-9
d_call: NA
clone_size: few
cdr3_aa: CASSLRGNIQYF
cdr3_nt: TGTGCCAGCAGCTTAAGGGGCAACATTCAGTACTTC

j_call: TRBJ2-2
v_call: TRBV9
d_call: TRBD2
clone_size: few
cdr3_aa: CASSPTAGGTGELFF
cdr3_nt: TGTGCCAGCAGCCCCACCGCGGGGGGAACCGGGGAGCTGTTTTTT

j_call: TRBJ2-5
v_call: TRBV5-6
d_call: TRBD1
clone_size: once
cdr3_aa: CASSLKGQGVQETQYF
cdr3_nt: TGTGCCAGCAGCTTGAAGGGACAGGGGGTACAAGAGACCCAGTACTTC

j_call: TRBJ1-3
v_call: TRBV6-6
d_call: TRBD1
clone_size: NA
cdr3_aa: CASRGTAGNTIYF
cdr3_nt: TGTGCCAGCAGAGGGACAGCTGGAAACACCATATATTTT

j_call: TRBJ2-1
v_call: TRBV9
d_call: TRBD2
clone_size: NA
cdr3_aa: CASSVGVGTSGSTSYNEQFF
cdr3_nt: TGTGCCAGCAGCGTAGGGGTCGGGACTAGCGGGAGTACCTCCTACAATGAGCAGTTCTTC

j_call: TRBJ1-2
v_call: TRBV5-6
d_call: NA
clone_size: NA
cdr3_aa: CASSWTANYGYTF
cdr3_nt: TGTGCCAGCAGCTGGACAGCTAACTATGGCTACACCTTC

j_call: TRBJ2-3
v_call: TRBV7-3
d_call: NA
clone_size: NA
cdr3_aa: CASSLFGGESTDTQYF
cdr3_nt: TGTGCCAGCAGCTTATTCGGCGGAGAGAGCACAGATACGCAGTATTTT

j_call: TRBJ2-1
v_call: TRBV14
d_call: TRBD2
clone_size: NA
cdr3_aa: CASSHLSSGRTYNEQFF
cdr3_nt: TGTGCCAGCAGCCACCTTTCTAGCGGAAGAACCTACAATGAGCAGTTCTTC

j_call: TRBJ1-1
v_call: TRBV4-1
d_call: NA
clone_size: NA
cdr3_aa: CASSQVILQGRYNTEAFF
cdr3_nt: TGCGCCAGCAGCCAAGTGATTCTACAGGGCCGATATAACACTGAAGCTTTCTTT

j_call: TRBJ1-5
v_call: TRBV5-1
d_call: NA
clone_size: few
cdr3_aa: CASSSTGGNQPQHF
cdr3_nt: TGCGCCAGCAGCTCCACGGGGGGCAATCAGCCCCAGCATTTT

j_call: TRBJ1-2
v_call: TRBV2
d_call: TRBD1
clone_size: NA
cdr3_aa: CASSRDRGNYGYTF
cdr3_nt: TGTGCCAGCAGTAGGGACAGGGGCAACTATGGCTACACCTTC